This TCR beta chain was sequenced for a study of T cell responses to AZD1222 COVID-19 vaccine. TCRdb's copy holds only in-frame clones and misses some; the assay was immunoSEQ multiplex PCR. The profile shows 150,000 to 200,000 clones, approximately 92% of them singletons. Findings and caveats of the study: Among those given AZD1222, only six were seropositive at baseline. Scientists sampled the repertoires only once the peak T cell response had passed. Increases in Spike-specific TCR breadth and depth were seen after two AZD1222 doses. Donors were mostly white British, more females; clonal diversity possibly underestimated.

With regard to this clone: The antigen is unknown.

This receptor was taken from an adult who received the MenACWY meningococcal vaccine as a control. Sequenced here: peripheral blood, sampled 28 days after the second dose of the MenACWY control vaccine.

CDR3 amino acids: CASSPSLAGSSYEQYF. CDR3 in DNA: TGTGCCAGCAGCCCGAGCTTAGCGGGGAGCTCCTACGAGCAGTACTTC. V and J are TRBV7-2 and TRBJ2-7, with TRBD2 matching over 8 bases. Germline CDR1 is SGHTA and CDR2 is FQGNSA. This CDR3 has 16 amino acids. The J segment lost 0 bases and the V segment lost 5 bases, leaving 9 bases of the junction unmatched.